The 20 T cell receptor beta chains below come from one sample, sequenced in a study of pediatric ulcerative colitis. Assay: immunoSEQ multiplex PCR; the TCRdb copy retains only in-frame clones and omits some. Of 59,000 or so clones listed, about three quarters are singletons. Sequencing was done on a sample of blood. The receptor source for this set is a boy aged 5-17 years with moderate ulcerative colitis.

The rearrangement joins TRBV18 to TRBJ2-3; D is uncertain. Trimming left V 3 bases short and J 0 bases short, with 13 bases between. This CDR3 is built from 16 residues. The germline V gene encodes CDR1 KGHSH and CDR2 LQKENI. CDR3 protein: CASSPLPHSSTDTQYF. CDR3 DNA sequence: TGTGCCAGCTCACCTCTACCCCACTCTAGCACAGATACGCAGTATTTT.

For the CDR3, the DNA is TGTGCCAGCAGTCAGGGGACGACCTACGAGCAGTACTTC. Protein: CASSQGTTYEQYF. The chain employs TRBV27 and TRBJ2-7; TRBD1 might be the D (6 bases). The V gene's germline CDR1 is MNHEY and CDR2 SMNVEV (reference sequence). The CDR3 loop spans 13 amino acids. V shed 5 bases and J shed 2 bases, with 10 bases lying between them.

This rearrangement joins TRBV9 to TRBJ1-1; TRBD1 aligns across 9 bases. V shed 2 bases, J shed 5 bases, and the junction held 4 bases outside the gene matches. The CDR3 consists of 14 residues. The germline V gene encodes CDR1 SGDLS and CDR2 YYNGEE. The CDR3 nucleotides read TGTGCCAGCAGCGTCCGGGACAGGGTGACTGAAGCTTTCTTT. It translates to CASSVRDRVTEAFF.

Here the CDR3 reads CASSMGYPGTGEYEQYF. CDR3 nucleotide sequence: TGTGCCAGTAGTATGGGGTATCCAGGGACAGGGGAGTACGAGCAGTACTTC. The rearrangement uses TRBV19 and TRBJ2-7; the match to TRBD1 covers 10 bases. The CDR3 length is 17 residues. Germline values: CDR1 LNHDA, CDR2 SQIVND (reference sequence). The V segment lost 3 bases and the J segment 4 bases; nucleotides outside the gene matches: 12.

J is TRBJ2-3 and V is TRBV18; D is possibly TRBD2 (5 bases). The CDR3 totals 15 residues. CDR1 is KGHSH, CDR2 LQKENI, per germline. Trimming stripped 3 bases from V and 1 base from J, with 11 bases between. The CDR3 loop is CASSPVSAGTDTQYF. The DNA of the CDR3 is TGTGCCAGCTCACCTGTTAGCGCCGGCACAGATACGCAGTATTTT.

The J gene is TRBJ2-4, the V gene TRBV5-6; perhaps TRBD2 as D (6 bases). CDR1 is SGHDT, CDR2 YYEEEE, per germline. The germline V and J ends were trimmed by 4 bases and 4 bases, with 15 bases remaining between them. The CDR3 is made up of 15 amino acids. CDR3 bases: TGTGCCAGCAGCGACGAACCGGGACTGAAAAACATTCAGTACTTC. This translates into CASSDEPGLKNIQYF.

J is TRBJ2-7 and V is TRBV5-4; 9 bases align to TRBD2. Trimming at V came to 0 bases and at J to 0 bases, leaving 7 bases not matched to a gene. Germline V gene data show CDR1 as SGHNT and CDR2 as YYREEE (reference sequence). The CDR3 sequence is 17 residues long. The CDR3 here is CASSLGLAGIRSYEQYF. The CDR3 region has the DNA TGTGCCAGCAGCTTGGGGCTAGCGGGAATCCGCTCCTACGAGCAGTACTTC. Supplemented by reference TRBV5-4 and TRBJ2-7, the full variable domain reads ETGVTQSPTHLIKTRGQQVTLRCSSQSGHNTVSWYQQALGQGPQFIFQYYREEENGRGNFPPRFSGLQFPNYSSELNVNALELDDSALYLCASSLGLAGIRSYEQYFGPGTRLTVT.

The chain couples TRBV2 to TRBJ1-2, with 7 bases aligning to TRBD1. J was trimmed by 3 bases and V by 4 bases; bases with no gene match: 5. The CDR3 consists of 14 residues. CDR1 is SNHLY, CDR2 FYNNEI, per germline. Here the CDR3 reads CASSGTGIDYGYTF. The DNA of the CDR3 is TGTGCCAGCAGTGGGACAGGCATAGACTATGGCTACACCTTC.

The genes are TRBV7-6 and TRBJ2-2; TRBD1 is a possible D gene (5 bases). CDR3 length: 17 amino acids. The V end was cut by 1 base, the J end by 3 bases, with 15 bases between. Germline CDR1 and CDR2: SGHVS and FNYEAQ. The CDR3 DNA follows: TGTGCCAGCAGCTTAGGGTCAAGGGGCAGGGACACCGGGGAGCTGTTTTTT. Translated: CASSLGSRGRDTGELFF.

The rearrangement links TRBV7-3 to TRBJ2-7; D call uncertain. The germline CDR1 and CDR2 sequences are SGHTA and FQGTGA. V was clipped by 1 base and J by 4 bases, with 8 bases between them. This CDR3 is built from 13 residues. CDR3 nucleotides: TGTGCCAGCAGCTTAAATCTGGGGTACGAGCAGTACTTC. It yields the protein CASSLNLGYEQYF.

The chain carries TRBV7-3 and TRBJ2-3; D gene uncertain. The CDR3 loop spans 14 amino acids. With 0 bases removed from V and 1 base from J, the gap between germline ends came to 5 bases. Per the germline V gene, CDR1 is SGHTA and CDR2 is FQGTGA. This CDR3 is CASSLTRGTDTQYF. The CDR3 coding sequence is TGTGCCAGCAGCTTAACCCGGGGCACAGATACGCAGTATTTT.

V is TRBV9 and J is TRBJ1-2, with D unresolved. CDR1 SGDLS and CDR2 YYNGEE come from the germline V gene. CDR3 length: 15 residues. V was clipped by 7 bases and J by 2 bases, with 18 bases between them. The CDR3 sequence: CASGYSGNLNYGYTF. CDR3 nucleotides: TGTGCCAGCGGGTACTCTGGGAACTTGAACTATGGCTACACCTTC.

The CDR3, as DNA: TGTGCCAGCAGGGACAGGGGTATGACCCAGTACTTC. It translates to CASRDRGMTQYF. The chain uses TRBV27 and TRBJ2-5; 9 bases agree with TRBD1. The V and J ends lost 6 bases and 7 bases, in that order; junction bases with no gene match: 3. Germline CDR1 MNHEY, CDR2 SMNVEV (reference sequence). This CDR3 is built from 12 residues.

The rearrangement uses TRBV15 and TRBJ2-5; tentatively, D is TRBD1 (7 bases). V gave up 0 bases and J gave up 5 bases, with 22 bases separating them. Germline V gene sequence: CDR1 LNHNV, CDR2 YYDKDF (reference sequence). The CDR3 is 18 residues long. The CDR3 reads CATSRDVGSRGASETQYF. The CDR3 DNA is TGTGCCACCAGCAGAGATGTAGGTTCCAGGGGGGCATCGGAGACCCAGTACTTC. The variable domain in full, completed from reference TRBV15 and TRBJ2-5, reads DAMVIQNPRYQVTQFGKPVTLSCSQTLNHNVMYWYQQKSSQAPKLLFHYYDKDFNNEADTPDNFQSRRPNTSFCFLDIRSPGLGDTAMYLCATSRDVGSRGASETQYFGPGTRLLVL.

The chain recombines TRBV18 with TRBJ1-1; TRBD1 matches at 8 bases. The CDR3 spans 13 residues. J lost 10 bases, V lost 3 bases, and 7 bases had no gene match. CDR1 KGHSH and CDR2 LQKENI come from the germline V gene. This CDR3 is CASSPEQGGRAFF. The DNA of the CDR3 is TGTGCCAGCTCACCCGAACAGGGGGGTAGAGCTTTCTTT. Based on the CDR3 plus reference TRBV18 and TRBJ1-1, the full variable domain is NAGVMQNPRHLVRRRGQEARLRCSPMKGHSHVYWYRQLPEEGLKFMVYLQKENIIDESGMPKERFSAEFPKEGPSILRIQQVVRGDSAAYFCASSPEQGGRAFFGQGTRLTVV.

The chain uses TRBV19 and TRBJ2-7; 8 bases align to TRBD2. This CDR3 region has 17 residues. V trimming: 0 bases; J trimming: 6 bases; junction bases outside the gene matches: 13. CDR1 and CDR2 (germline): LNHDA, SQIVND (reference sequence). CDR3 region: CASSIDQAGEGVTEQYF. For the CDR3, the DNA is TGTGCCAGTAGTATAGACCAAGCGGGAGAGGGGGTCACCGAGCAGTACTTC. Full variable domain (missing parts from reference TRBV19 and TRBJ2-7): DGGITQSPKYLFRKEGQNVTLSCEQNLNHDAMYWYRQDPGQGLRLIYYSQIVNDFQKGDIAEGYSVSREKKESFPLTVTSAQKNPTAFYLCASSIDQAGEGVTEQYFGPGTRLTVT.

The CDR3 region is CASSLDREVTEAFF. The DNA for the CDR3 is TGCGCCAGCAGCTTGGACAGGGAGGTAACTGAAGCTTTCTTT. This chain connects TRBV5-1 to TRBJ1-1; possible D gene TRBD1, 6 bases. V dropped 0 bases and J dropped 5 bases, with 11 bases sitting between them. The germline CDR1 and CDR2 sequences are SGHRS and YFSETQ. This CDR3 has 14 amino acids.

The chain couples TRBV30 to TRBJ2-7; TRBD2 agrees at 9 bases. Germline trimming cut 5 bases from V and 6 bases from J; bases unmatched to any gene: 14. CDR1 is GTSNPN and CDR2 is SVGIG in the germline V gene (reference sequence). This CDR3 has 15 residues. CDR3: CAWDTGGAGGGEQYF. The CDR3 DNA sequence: TGTGCCTGGGATACGGGGGGAGCGGGAGGTGGCGAGCAGTACTTC. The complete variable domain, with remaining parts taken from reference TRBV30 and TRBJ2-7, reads SQTIHQWPATLVQPVGSPLSLECTVEGTSNPNLYWYRQAAGRGLQLLFYSVGIGQISSEVPQNLSASRPQDRQFILSSKKLLLSDSGFYLCAWDTGGAGGGEQYFGPGTRLTVT.

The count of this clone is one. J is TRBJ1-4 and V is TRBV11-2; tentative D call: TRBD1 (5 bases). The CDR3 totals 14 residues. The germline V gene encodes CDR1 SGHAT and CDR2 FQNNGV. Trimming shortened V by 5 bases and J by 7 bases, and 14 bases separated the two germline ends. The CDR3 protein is CASSPAGGAEKLFF. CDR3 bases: TGTGCCAGCAGCCCAGCGGGGGGTGCTGAAAAACTGTTTTTT.

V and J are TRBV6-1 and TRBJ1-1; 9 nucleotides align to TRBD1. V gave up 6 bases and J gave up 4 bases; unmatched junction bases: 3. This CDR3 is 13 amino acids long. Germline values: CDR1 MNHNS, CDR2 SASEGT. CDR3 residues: CASRGTGSTEAFF. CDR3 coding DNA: TGTGCCAGCAGGGGGACAGGGAGCACTGAAGCTTTCTTT.